This T cell receptor beta chain was captured in a study of post-analysis software for immune sequencing data. Background on the study: Included courses were relapsing-remitting and secondary progressive multiple sclerosis; progressive-relapsing multiple sclerosis was also included.

On this clonotype itself: The antigen remains unidentified.

Sequencing libraries made from TCR beta cDNA carried unique molecular identifiers. TCRdb reprocessed the PCR reads via MiXCR and lists one record per CDR3 protein. Of hundreds of thousands of distinct CDR3 sequences listed, about 57% are singletons. Notes on the study in general: The study found significantly lower normalized Chao1 diversity in multiple sclerosis patients than in controls. With F measure, samples from one preparation batch clustered together strongly.

Input material: blood. The TCR originated in a girl aged 5-17 years with multiple sclerosis.

The CDR3 coding sequence is TGCGCCAGCAGCCGCTCAACGTGGGCGGACGAGCAGTACTTC. It encodes CASSRSTWADEQYF. The chain combines TRBV4-1 with TRBJ2-4, with D unclear. The DNA matches TRBJ2-7 better at its end, which makes the J call doubtful. CDR3 length: 14 amino acids. CDR1 is MGHRA and CDR2 is YSYEKL in the germline V gene.